The entry that follows covers one T cell receptor (beta chain) sequence. This entry belongs to a study of cytomegalovirus exposure and HLA in healthy donors. Looking at the study overall: The same platform used for the 500 to 850 first-cohort repertoires was also used for the 100 to 150 validation repertoires, as a later analysis reported.

This CDR3 contains 15 residues. V lost 4 bases, J lost 3 bases, and 8 bases stayed unmatched. Germline CDR1 is SGDLS and CDR2 is YYNGEE. Clones were sequenced by immunoSEQ multiplex PCR, and TCRdb holds only the in-frame ones, with some missing. The data hold some 240,000 clones, with roughly 91% observed a single time. The rearrangement joins TRBV9 to TRBJ2-7; 9 positions agree with TRBD1. This receptor was taken from a woman aged 18 to 35 in good health and CMV-seropositive. The sample taken for sequencing was PBMCs. CDR3 bases: TGTGCCAGCAGCCCAACCGGGACAGGGCTCTACGAGCAGTACTTC. It yields the protein CASSPTGTGLYEQYF.